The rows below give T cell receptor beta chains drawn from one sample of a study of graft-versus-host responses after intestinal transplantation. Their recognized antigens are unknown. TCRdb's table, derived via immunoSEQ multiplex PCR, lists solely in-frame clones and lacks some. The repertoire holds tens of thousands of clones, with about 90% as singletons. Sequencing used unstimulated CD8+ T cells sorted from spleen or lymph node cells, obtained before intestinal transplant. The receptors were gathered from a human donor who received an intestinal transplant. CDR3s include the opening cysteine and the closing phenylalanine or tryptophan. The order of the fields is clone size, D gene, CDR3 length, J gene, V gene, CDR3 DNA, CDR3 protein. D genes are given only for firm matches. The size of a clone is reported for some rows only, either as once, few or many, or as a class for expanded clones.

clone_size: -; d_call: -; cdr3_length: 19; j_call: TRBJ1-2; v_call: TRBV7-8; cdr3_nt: TGTGCCAGCAGCTTCGCCAAAAAAAACAGACAGACGACACTCTATGGCTACACCTTC; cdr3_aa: CASSFAKKNRQTTLYGYTF
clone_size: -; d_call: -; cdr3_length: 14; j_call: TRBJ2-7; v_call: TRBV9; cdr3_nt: TGTGCCAGCAGCGTAGGGCAGGGCCCCTACGAGCAGTACTTC; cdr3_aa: CASSVGQGPYEQYF
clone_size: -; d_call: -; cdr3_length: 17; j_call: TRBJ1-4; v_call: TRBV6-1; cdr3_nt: TGTGCCAGCAGTGAAGGGGGGCAACCCGCATGGTGGGAAAAACTGTTTTTT; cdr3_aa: CASSEGGQPAWWEKLFF
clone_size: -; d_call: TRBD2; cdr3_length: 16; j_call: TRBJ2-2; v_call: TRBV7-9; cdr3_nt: TGTGCCAGCAGCTTAGAACGGGGGGCGAACACCGGGGAGCTGTTTTTT; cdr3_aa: CASSLERGANTGELFF
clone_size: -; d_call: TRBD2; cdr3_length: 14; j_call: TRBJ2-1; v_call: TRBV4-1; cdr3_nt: TGCGCCAGCAGCCAAGGGGCGGGGGGGACTGAGCAGTTCTTC; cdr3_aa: CASSQGAGGTEQFF
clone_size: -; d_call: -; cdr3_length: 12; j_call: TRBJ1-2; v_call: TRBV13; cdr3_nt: TGTGCCAGCAGCTTAGGTTCGGGTGGCTACACCTTC; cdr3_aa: CASSLGSGGYTF
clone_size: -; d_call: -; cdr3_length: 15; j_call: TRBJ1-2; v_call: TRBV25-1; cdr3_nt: TGTGCCAGCAGAGGTCTCGTGGGGCCCTCCTATGGCTACACCTTC; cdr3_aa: CASRGLVGPSYGYTF
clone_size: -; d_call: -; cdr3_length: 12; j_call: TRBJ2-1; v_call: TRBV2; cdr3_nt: TGTGCCAGCAGGGCAGGGGTCAGTGAGCAGTTCTTC; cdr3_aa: CASRAGVSEQFF
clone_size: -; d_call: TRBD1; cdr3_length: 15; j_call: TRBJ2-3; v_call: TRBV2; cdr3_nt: TGTGCCAGCAGGGACCGGACAGGGGGCGCAGATACGCAGTATTTT; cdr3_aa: CASRDRTGGADTQYF
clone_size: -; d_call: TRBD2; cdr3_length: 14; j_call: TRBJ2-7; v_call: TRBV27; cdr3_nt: TGTGCCAGCAGTCCCCACGGGAGGGAGTACGAGCAGTACTTC; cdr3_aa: CASSPHGREYEQYF
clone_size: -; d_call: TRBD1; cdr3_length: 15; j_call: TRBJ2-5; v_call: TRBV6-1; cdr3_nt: TGTGCCAGCAGTGAATCCCTGGACAGGGACGAGACCCAGTACTTC; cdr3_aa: CASSESLDRDETQYF
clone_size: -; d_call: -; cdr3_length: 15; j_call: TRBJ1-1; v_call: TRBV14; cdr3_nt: TGTGCCAGCAGCCCCTACAGGGCTCTCAGCGTGGAAGCTTTCTTT; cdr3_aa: CASSPYRALSVEAFF
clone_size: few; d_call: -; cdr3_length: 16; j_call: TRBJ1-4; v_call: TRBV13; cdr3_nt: TGTGCCAGCAGCACGCGCAAACAGGGCATGGATGAAAAACTGTTTTTT; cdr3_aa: CASSTRKQGMDEKLFF
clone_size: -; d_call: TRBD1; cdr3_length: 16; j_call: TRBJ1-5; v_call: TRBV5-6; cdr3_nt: TGTGCCAGCAGCCGAACCGGGACAGGGTACAATCAGCCCCAGCATTTT; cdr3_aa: CASSRTGTGYNQPQHF
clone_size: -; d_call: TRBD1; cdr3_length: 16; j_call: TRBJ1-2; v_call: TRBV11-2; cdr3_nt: TGTGCCAGCAGCTTTTTTAGGGACAGGGGTGAATATGGCTACACCTTC; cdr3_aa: CASSFFRDRGEYGYTF
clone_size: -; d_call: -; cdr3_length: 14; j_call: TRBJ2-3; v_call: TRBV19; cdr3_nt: TGTGCCAGTAGTATAAGGGGGGGGACAGATACGCAGTATTTT; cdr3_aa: CASSIRGGTDTQYF
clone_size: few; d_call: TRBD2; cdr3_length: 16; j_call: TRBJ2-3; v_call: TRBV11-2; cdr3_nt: TGTGCCAGCAGCTATTCCGCGGGGGGGCCGACAGATACGCAGTATTTT; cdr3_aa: CASSYSAGGPTDTQYF
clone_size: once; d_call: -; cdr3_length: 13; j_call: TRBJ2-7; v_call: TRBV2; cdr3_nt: TGTGCCAGCAGTGAGGGCAGTTCCTACGAGCAGTACTTC; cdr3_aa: CASSEGSSYEQYF
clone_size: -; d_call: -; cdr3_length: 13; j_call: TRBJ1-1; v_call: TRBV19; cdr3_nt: TGTGCCAGTAGTTCGGGCATCCCACGAGGGGCTTTCTTT; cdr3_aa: CASSSGIPRGAFF
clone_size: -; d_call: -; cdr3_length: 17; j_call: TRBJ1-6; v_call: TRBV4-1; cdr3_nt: TGCGCCAGCAGCCAAGTAGTTCCGGACGGGGGAAATTCACCCCTCCACTTT; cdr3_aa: CASSQVVPDGGNSPLHF
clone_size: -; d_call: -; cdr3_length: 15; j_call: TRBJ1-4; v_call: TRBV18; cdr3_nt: TGTGCCAGCCGGAACACAGGTTTCTTAAATGAAAAACTGTTTTTT; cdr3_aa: CASRNTGFLNEKLFF
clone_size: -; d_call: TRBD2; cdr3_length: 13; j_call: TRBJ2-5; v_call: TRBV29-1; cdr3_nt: TGCAGCGTTGAGGGCGGGGGGCAAGAGACCCAGTACTTC; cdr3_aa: CSVEGGGQETQYF
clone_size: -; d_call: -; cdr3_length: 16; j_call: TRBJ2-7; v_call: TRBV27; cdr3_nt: TGTGCCAGCAGTTTAGCCGGGACATCGAGCTCCTACGAGCAGTACTTC; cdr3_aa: CASSLAGTSSSYEQYF
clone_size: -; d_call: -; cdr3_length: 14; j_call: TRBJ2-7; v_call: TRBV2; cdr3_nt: TGTGCCAGCCGCCTCCAAGGGGGCTCCTACGAGCAGTACTTC; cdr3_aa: CASRLQGGSYEQYF
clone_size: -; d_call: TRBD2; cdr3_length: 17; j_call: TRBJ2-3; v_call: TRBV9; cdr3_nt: TGTGCCAGCAGCGTAACCACTAGCGGGGGCCGGCCGGATACGCAGTATTTT; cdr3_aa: CASSVTTSGGRPDTQYF
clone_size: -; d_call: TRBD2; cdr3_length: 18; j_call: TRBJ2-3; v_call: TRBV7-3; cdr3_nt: TGTGCCAGCAGCTTACGAGGTGGTAGCGGGGGGCCGGGATATACGCAGTATTTT; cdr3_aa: CASSLRGGSGGPGYTQYF
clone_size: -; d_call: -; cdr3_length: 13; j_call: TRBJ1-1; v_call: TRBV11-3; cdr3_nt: TGTGCCAGCAGCTTCGGGTCCGGCACTGAAGCTTTCTTT; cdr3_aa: CASSFGSGTEAFF
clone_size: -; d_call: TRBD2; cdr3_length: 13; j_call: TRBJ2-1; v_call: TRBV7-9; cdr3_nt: TGTGCCAGCTGTGCGGGGGGCTACAATGAGCAGTTCTTC; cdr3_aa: CASCAGGYNEQFF
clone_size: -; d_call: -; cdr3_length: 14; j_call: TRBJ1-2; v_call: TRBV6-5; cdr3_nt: TGTGCCAGCGCCCTTCTCGGAGCCAACTATGGCTACACCTTC; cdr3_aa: CASALLGANYGYTF
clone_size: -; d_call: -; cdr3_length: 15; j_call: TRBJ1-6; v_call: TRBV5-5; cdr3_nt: TGTGCCAGCAGCTTGCTCCGGGGAGGCGGTTCACCCCTCCACTTT; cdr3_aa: CASSLLRGGGSPLHF
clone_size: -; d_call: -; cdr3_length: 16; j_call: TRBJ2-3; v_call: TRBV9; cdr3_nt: TGTGCCAGCAGCCTAGCGGGGACAGGGGTAACAGATACGCAGTATTTT; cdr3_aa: CASSLAGTGVTDTQYF
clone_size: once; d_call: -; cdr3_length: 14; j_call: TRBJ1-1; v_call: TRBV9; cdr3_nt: TGTGCCAGCAGCCCCCGGGGGGGCGTCGGTGAAGCTTTCTTT; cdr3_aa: CASSPRGGVGEAFF
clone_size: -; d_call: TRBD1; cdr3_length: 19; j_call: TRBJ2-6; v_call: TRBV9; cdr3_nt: TGTGCCAGCAGCTCCCTGTCCGGGACAGGGGAGGCTGGGGCCAACGTCCTGACTTTC; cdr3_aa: CASSSLSGTGEAGANVLTF
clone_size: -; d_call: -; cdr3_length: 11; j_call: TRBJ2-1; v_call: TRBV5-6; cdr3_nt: TGTGCCAGCAGCCTTAGCAATGAGCAGTTCTTC; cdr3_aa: CASSLSNEQFF
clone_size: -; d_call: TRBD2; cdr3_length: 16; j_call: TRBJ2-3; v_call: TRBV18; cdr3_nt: TGTGCCAGCTCAGAGGGACTAGCGGGGGACACAGATACGCAGTATTTT; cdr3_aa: CASSEGLAGDTDTQYF
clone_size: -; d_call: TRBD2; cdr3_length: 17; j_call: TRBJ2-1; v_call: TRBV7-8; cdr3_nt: TGTGCCAGCCGAGGGGGGCTAGCGGGGGGGCCGAACAATGAGCAGTTCTTC; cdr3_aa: CASRGGLAGGPNNEQFF
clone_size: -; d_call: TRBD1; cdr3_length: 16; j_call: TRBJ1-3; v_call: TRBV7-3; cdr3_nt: TGTGCCAGCAGCCCCCCGGGGGACAGTAGGGGAAACACCATATATTTT; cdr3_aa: CASSPPGDSRGNTIYF
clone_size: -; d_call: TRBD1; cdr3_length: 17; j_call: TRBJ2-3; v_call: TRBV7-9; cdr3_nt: TGTGCCAGCAGCTTAGCTAACAGGGGTGCTAGCACAGATACGCAGTATTTT; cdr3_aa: CASSLANRGASTDTQYF
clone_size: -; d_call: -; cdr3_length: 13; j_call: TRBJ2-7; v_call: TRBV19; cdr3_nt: TGTGCCAGTAGTATAGATCCTAGATACGAGCAGTACTTC; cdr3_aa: CASSIDPRYEQYF
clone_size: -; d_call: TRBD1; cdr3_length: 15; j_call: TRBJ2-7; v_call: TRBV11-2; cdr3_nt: TGTGCCAGCAGCCCCGGGACAGGGGGATCCTACGAGCAGTACTTC; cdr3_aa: CASSPGTGGSYEQYF
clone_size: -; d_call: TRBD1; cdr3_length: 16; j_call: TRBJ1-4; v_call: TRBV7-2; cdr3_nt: TGTGCCAGCAGCTTACAGAGGGGTCCGACAGGGACCAAACTGTTTTTT; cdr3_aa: CASSLQRGPTGTKLFF